The entry below describes one TCR beta chain. The data belong to a study of blood T cell repertoires in COVID-19. TCRdb's table, derived via immunoSEQ multiplex PCR, lists solely in-frame clones and lacks some. Altogether about 300,000 clones are present, roughly 90% being singletons, with the ten largest covering 4.6%. Sequencing was performed on peripheral blood. The TCR comes from a man between 35 and 55 years old with acute or convalescent COVID-19.

The CDR3 DNA is TGTGCCTGGAGCGAGGCGTCTAGGCGCAGCACAGATACGCAGTATTTT. As protein: CAWSEASRRSTDTQYF. The chain is built from TRBV30 and TRBJ2-3; D uncertain. CDR1 and CDR2 (germline): GTSNPN, SVGIG (reference sequence). The CDR3 has 16 residues. Deletions cut 3 bases from V and 0 bases from J, with 16 bases between.